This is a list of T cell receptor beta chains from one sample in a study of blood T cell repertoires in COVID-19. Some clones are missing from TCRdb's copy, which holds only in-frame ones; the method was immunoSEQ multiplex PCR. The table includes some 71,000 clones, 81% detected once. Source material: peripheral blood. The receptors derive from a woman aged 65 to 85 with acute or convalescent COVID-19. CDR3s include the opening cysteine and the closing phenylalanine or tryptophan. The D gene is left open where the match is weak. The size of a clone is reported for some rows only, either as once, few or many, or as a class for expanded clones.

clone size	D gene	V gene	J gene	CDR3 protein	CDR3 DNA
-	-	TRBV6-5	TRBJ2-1	CASSSGRYNEQFF	TGTGCCAGTAGTTCTGGGAGATACAATGAGCAGTTCTTC
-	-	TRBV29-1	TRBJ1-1	CSVVSRGKNTEAFF	TGCAGCGTTGTGAGCCGAGGGAAAAACACTGAAGCTTTCTTT
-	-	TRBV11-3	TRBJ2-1	CASSPLSRPDEQFF	TGTGCCAGCAGCCCCCTTTCGAGGCCCGATGAGCAGTTCTTC
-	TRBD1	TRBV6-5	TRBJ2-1	CASSYLDRNNEQFF	TGTGCCAGCAGTTACCTGGACAGGAACAATGAGCAGTTCTTC
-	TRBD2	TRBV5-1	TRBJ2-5	CASSQGTSGVETQYF	TGCGCCAGCAGCCAGGGGACTAGCGGGGTGGAGACCCAGTACTTC
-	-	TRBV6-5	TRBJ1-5	CASSLRTADQPQHF	TGTGCCAGCAGTTTACGGACAGCGGATCAGCCCCAGCATTTT
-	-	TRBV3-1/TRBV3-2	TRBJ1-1	CASSQVQGGVFTEAFF	TGTGCCAGCAGCCAAGTTCAGGGCGGGGTGTTCACTGAAGCTTTCTTT
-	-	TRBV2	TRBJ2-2	CASSPSHFERAGELFF	TGTGCCAGCAGTCCCTCTCATTTCGAGAGGGCCGGGGAGCTGTTTTTT
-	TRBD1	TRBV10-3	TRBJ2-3	CAIADRGVGTDTQYF	TGTGCCATCGCCGACAGGGGGGTTGGCACAGATACGCAGTATTTT
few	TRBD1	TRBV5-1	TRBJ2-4	CASSLLTGSQNIQYF	TGCGCCAGCAGCTTGCTGACAGGGAGCCAAAACATTCAGTACTTC
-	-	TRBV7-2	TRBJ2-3	CASSPSGQITYTQYF	TGTGCCAGCAGCCCGAGCGGACAGATCACATATACGCAGTATTTT